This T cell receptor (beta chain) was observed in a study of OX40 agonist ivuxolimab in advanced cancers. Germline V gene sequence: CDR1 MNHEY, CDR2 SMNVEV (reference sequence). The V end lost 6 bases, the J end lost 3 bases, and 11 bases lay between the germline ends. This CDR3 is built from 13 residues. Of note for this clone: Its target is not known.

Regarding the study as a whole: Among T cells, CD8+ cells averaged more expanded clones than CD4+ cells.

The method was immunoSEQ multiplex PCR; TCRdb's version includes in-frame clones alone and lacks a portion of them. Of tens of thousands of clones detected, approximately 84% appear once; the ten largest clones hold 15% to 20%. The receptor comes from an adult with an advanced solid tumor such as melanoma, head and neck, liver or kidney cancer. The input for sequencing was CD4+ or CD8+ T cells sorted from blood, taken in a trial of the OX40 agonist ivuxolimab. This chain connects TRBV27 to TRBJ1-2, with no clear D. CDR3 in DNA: TGTGCCAGCAGCCCGCCGGGGTACTATGGCTACACCTTC. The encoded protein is CASSPPGYYGYTF.